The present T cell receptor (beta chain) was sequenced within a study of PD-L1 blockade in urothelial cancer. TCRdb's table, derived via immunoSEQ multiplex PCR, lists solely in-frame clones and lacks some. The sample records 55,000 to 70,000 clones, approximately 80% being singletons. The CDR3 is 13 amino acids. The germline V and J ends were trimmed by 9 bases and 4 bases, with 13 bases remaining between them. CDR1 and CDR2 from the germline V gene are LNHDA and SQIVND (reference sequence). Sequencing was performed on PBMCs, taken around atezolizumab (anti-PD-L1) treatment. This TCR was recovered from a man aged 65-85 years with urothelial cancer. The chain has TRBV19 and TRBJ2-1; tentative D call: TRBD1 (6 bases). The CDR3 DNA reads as TGTGCCAGCCGAGACCAGGGGTACAATGAGCAGTTCTTC. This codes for CASRDQGYNEQFF. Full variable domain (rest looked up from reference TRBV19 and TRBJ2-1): DGGITQSPKYLFRKEGQNVTLSCEQNLNHDAMYWYRQDPGQGLRLIYYSQIVNDFQKGDIAEGYSVSREKKESFPLTVTSAQKNPTAFYLCASRDQGYNEQFFGPGTRLTVL.